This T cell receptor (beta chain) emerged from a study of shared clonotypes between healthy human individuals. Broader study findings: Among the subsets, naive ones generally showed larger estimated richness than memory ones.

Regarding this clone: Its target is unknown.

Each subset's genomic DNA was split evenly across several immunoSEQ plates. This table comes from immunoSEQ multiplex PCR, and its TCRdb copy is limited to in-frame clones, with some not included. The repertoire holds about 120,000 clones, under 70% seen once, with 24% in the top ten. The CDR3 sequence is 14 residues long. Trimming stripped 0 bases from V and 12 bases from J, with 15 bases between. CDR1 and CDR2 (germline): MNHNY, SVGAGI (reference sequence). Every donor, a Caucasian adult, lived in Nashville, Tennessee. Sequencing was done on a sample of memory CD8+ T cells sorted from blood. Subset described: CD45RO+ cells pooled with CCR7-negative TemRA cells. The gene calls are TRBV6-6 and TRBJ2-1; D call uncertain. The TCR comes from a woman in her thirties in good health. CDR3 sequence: CASSYSEPVVWQFF. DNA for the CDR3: TGTGCCAGCAGTTACTCGGAGCCGGTCGTGTGGCAGTTCTTC.